This section outlines one T cell receptor (beta chain) sequence together with its context. The antigen is undetermined. The sample is drawn from a study of T cell repertoires in cytomegalovirus infection. For the study at large: Use of recently identified HLA-C-restricted and well-studied HLA-B-restricted CMV epitopes was part of the study. In public TCR beta signatures, there were indications of both CMV infection and matching HLA type. General observations from the study: Ex vivo, HLA-C-restricted CMV-specific TCR beta clonotypes prevailed over the rest of the response.

This CDR3 has 20 amino acids. The V gene lost 5 bases and the J gene lost 1 base, with 26 bases spanning the gap. Germline lookup yields CDR1 SGHVS and CDR2 FNYEAQ. TCRdb processed the reads anew with MiXCR; each CDR3 protein has one entry. This table holds hundreds of thousands of distinct CDR3 sequences, about 30% found once. This specimen was cultured PBMCs, taken from culture after CMV antigen stimulation. This chain uses TRBV7-6 with TRBJ1-4, with D possibly being TRBD1 (6 bases). The clonotype originates from a human donor in good health (CMV status not recorded). Some clones in this sample may be carry-over from other donors' samples. CDR3 sequence: CASSPLRGRGSPGTNEKLFF. The CDR3, as DNA: TGTGCCAGCAGCCCACTTAGGGGCAGGGGAAGCCCCGGAACTAATGAAAAACTGTTTTTT.